This T cell receptor beta chain was identified in a study of T cell responses to AZD1222 COVID-19 vaccine. Whole-study findings and limits: Sampling that yielded the repertoires occurred only after the peak T cell response.

TCRdb's table, derived via immunoSEQ multiplex PCR, lists solely in-frame clones and lacks some. The table records about 150,000 clones, about 92% of them present only once. With respect to this clone: Its antigen remains unknown.

The V and J ends lost 2 bases and 5 bases respectively, with 15 bases between them. The CDR3 spans 15 residues. Germline loops: CDR1 MGHRA, CDR2 YSYEKL. This sequence originates from an adult in good health. The specimen comprised peripheral blood, sampled on day 0 of AZD1222 vaccination. The chain carries TRBV4-1 and TRBJ1-1, with D tentatively TRBD1 (6 bases). The CDR3 loop reads CASSQTLQGSTEAFF. CDR3 nucleotides: TGCGCCAGCAGCCAAACCCTACAGGGAAGTACTGAAGCTTTCTTT.